The next 29 T cell receptor beta chains were all read from a single sample in a study of blood T cell repertoires in COVID-19. Some clones are missing from TCRdb's copy, which holds only in-frame ones; the method was immunoSEQ multiplex PCR. In the table there are approximately 45,000 clones, around 83% of which are singletons. What was sequenced was peripheral blood. The receptors here all came from a woman of 80 years or more with acute or convalescent COVID-19.

The chain recombines TRBV18 with TRBJ1-4, with 9 bases matching TRBD1. After removal of 6 bases from V and 7 bases from J, the junction contained 6 bases not matched to a gene. The CDR3 has 14 amino acids. Germline assignment: CDR1 KGHSH and CDR2 LQKENI. CDR3 amino acids: CASSPTGGGEKLFF. CDR3 bases: TGTGCCAGCTCCCCGACAGGGGGTGGTGAAAAACTGTTTTTT.

The chain joins TRBV27 to TRBJ1-6; D unclear. V was pared by 0 bases and J by 14 bases, with 14 bases between. CDR3 size: 14 residues. CDR1 is MNHEY and CDR2 is SMNVEV in the germline V gene (reference sequence). The CDR3 coding sequence is TGTGCCAGCAGTTTATCGAGCGGAGTGAAAGCCCTCCACTTT. Amino acid sequence: CASSLSSGVKALHF.

The J gene is TRBJ1-5, the V gene TRBV6-5, with TRBD1 matching over 7 bases. Germline CDR1 is MNHEY and CDR2 is SVGAGI. This CDR3 has 14 amino acids. Losses at the gene ends were 6 bases for V and 2 bases for J; bases not matched to a gene: 4. CDR3 sequence reads: CASSRRGGNQPQHF. Here the CDR3 DNA reads TGTGCCAGCAGCCGCAGGGGGGGCAATCAGCCCCAGCATTTT.

This rearrangement joins TRBV7-9 to TRBJ1-4; D unclear. The V gene's germline CDR1 is SEHNR and CDR2 FQNEAQ (reference sequence). The CDR3 has 14 residues. V lost 3 bases to trimming and J lost 6 bases, with 11 bases between them. In nucleotides, the CDR3 is TGTGCCAGCAGCTTTCTTGGAGGAGATGAAAAACTGTTTTTT. Encoded protein: CASSFLGGDEKLFF.

The count of this clone is one. This chain links TRBV18 with TRBJ2-7, with 15 nucleotides matching TRBD2. The ends lost 2 bases at V and 0 bases at J; junction bases unmatched: 5. Germline CDR1 KGHSH, CDR2 LQKENI. The CDR3 is 18 residues long. CDR3 residues: CASSPSGLAGGYSYEQYF. Here the CDR3 DNA reads TGTGCCAGCTCACCATCGGGACTAGCGGGGGGTTACTCCTACGAGCAGTACTTC.

The rearrangement uses TRBV5-1 and TRBJ1-1; 8 bases are shared with TRBD1. The length of the CDR3 is 13 residues. Trimming took 4 bases from V and 4 from J; bases not matched to a gene: 3. The germline V gene encodes CDR1 SGHRS and CDR2 YFSETQ. CDR3 region: CASSPDRATEAFF. The CDR3 bases are TGCGCCAGCAGCCCGGACAGGGCCACTGAAGCTTTCTTT.

The chain carries TRBV6-5 and TRBJ1-3, with 10 bases that match TRBD1. The CDR3 has 13 residues. With V trimmed by 6 bases and J by 4 bases, 0 bases remained unmatched. Germline V gene data show CDR1 as MNHEY and CDR2 as SVGAGI. As DNA, the CDR3 is TGTGCCAGCAGGACAGGGGGCGGAAACACCATATATTTT. It yields the protein CASRTGGGNTIYF.

This clone was detected only a few times. The rearrangement uses TRBV6-5 and TRBJ1-1, with D perhaps matching TRBD1 (6 bases). With 6 bases removed from V and 4 bases from J, the gap between germline ends came to 9 bases. CDR1 is MNHEY and CDR2 is SVGAGI in the germline V gene. This CDR3 is built from 12 residues. CDR3 in amino acids: CASRKGGTEAFF. CDR3 in DNA: TGTGCCAGCAGAAAAGGGGGCACTGAAGCTTTCTTT.

J is TRBJ2-1 and V is TRBV18; 11 nucleotides agree with TRBD2. CDR1 and CDR2 from the germline V gene are KGHSH and LQKENI. The CDR3 runs to 16 residues. The V segment lost 5 bases and the J segment 2 bases; nucleotides outside the gene matches: 5. CDR3 protein: CASSKLAGATYNEQFF. CDR3 in DNA: TGTGCCAGCTCAAAACTAGCGGGGGCCACCTACAATGAGCAGTTCTTC.

V is TRBV5-1 and J is TRBJ2-5; TRBD2 agrees at 10 bases. The CDR3 extends over 16 amino acids. Trimming took 0 bases from V and 1 from J; bases not matched to a gene: 3. Per germline, CDR1 SGHRS and CDR2 YFSETQ. CDR3 protein: CASSLAPSGSQETQYF. CDR3 in DNA: TGCGCCAGCAGCTTGGCACCTAGCGGGAGCCAAGAGACCCAGTACTTC.

The chain recombines TRBV5-6 with TRBJ2-1; D remains unclear. Trimming removed 4 bases at V and 4 bases at J, with 21 bases between. Germline assignment: CDR1 SGHDT and CDR2 YYEEEE. The CDR3 runs 17 residues. The CDR3 is CASSQVLSTDGYNEQFF. CDR3 coding DNA: TGTGCCAGCAGCCAGGTTTTGTCTACGGATGGGTACAATGAGCAGTTCTTC.

The chain has TRBV7-2 and TRBJ2-1; weak D call: TRBD2 (5 bases). This CDR3 region has 17 residues. Germline V gives CDR1 SGHTA, CDR2 FQGNSA. Trimming cost V 5 bases and J 0 bases, with 17 bases left between them. The CDR3 region is CASSPNQRGYSYNEQFF. As DNA, the CDR3 is TGTGCCAGCAGCCCAAACCAACGGGGTTACTCCTACAATGAGCAGTTCTTC.

The chain carries TRBV12-3 or TRBV12-4 and TRBJ1-1; a weak D match, TRBD1 (5 bases). Deletions cut 7 bases from V and 1 base from J, with 10 bases between. This CDR3 has 13 residues. CDR3 nucleotides: TGTGCCAGCAACCAAGGGGAGAACACTGAAGCTTTCTTT. This gives the protein CASNQGENTEAFF.

The chain joins TRBV6-6 to TRBJ1-2, with a weak D call TRBD1 (6 bases). The CDR3 loop spans 14 amino acids. Germline CDR1 and CDR2: MNHNY and SVGAGI (reference sequence). Trimming took 2 bases from V and 8 from J, leaving 15 bases between them. CDR3 nucleotide sequence: TGTGCCAGCAGTTACGGGACATCCAGGGGAGGCTACACCTTC. Translating gives CASSYGTSRGGYTF.

This chain uses TRBV19 with TRBJ2-1; 11 positions match TRBD1. CDR1 is LNHDA, CDR2 SQIVND, per germline (reference sequence). The V and J ends lost 5 bases and 4 bases, in that order; junction bases with no gene match: 16. This CDR3 region has 19 residues. The CDR3 nucleotides are TGTGCCAGTAGTCCTCGGGACAGGGGGGCCCCGGCAACGTACAATGAGCAGTTCTTC. Its protein is CASSPRDRGAPATYNEQFF.

This chain uses TRBV6-5 with TRBJ1-4; D is possibly TRBD1 (5 bases). Germline CDR1 and CDR2: MNHEY and SVGAGI. Trimming cost V 9 bases and J 8 bases, with 13 bases left between them. This CDR3 has 12 amino acids. The CDR3 nucleotides read TGTGCCAGTATGTCTGACAGAGAAAAACTGTTTTTT. Translating it yields CASMSDREKLFF.

This clone was observed a handful of times. The V gene is TRBV14, the J gene TRBJ2-5; TRBD2 agrees at 8 bases. This CDR3 region has 15 residues. Trimming took 4 bases from V and 4 from J; bases not matched to a gene: 8. Germline CDR1 is SGHDN and CDR2 is FVKESK. CDR3 nucleotide sequence: TGTGCCAGCAGCCTTGGGAAGCGGGGGCTAGAGACCCAGTACTTC. Protein sequence: CASSLGKRGLETQYF.

The genes are TRBV28 and TRBJ1-1; D gene ambiguous. The CDR3 spans 14 residues. Germline V gives CDR1 MDHEN, CDR2 SYDVKM. Trimming removed 4 bases from V and 5 bases from J, with 14 bases in between. CDR3 in DNA: TGTGCCAGCAGTTACACACGACGGGGAACTGAAGCTTTCTTT. Its protein product is CASSYTRRGTEAFF.

This chain links TRBV5-6 with TRBJ2-5; 7 positions agree with TRBD1. V lost 0 bases and J lost 6; bases outside the gene matches: 11. The germline V gene encodes CDR1 SGHDT and CDR2 YYEEEE. The CDR3 is 16 residues long. The CDR3 DNA follows: TGTGCCAGCAGCTTGGATTTACAGACAGGGCAACAGACCCAGTACTTC. Its translation: CASSLDLQTGQQTQYF.

This clone came up a few times. The chain carries TRBV27 and TRBJ1-1; the match to TRBD1 covers 7 bases. V was pared by 6 bases and J by 0 bases, with 4 bases of the junction left unmatched. The CDR3 spans 14 residues. The V gene's germline CDR1 is MNHEY and CDR2 SMNVEV (reference sequence). CDR3 DNA: TGTGCCAGCAGGGCCGGGACAGTGAACACTGAAGCTTTCTTT. Translated: CASRAGTVNTEAFF.

This chain links TRBV2 with TRBJ2-5, with 7 bases identical to TRBD1. Germline CDR1 is SNHLY and CDR2 is FYNNEI. This CDR3 has 15 amino acids. With 2 bases clipped from V and 4 bases from J, the junction kept 7 bases outside the gene matches. CDR3 protein: CASSEFRGRAETQYF. DNA of the CDR3: TGTGCCAGCAGTGAATTTAGGGGGCGCGCAGAGACCCAGTACTTC.

The chain couples TRBV6-5 to TRBJ2-1; 8 bases line up with TRBD2. After removal of 6 bases from V and 3 bases from J, the junction contained 4 bases not matched to a gene. From germline, CDR1 is MNHEY and CDR2 SVGAGI. The CDR3 is made up of 14 amino acids. DNA for the CDR3: TGTGCCAGCAGGGGACTAGGGGGCTACAATGAGCAGTTCTTC. Residues: CASRGLGGYNEQFF.

The genes are TRBV29-1 and TRBJ2-7; TRBD2 aligns across 8 bases. Trimming at V came to 1 base and at J to 5 bases, leaving 7 bases not matched to a gene. CDR1 and CDR2 from the germline V gene are SQVTM and ANQGSEA. CDR3 length equals 14 residues. The CDR3, as DNA: TGCAGCGTTGAAGGGGGAGCGGGGGATAACGAGCAGTACTTC. Translation: CSVEGGAGDNEQYF.

CDR3 amino acids: CASSYSYRGLLLSSGANVLTF. For the CDR3, the DNA is TGTGCCAGCAGTTACAGCTACAGGGGGCTCTTATTATCCTCTGGGGCCAACGTCCTGACTTTC. V is TRBV6-2 or TRBV6-3 and J is TRBJ2-6; 9 positions agree with TRBD1. Trimming removed 2 bases from V and 0 bases from J; junction bases left unmatched: 14. Germline values: CDR1 MNHEY, CDR2 SVGEGT. The CDR3 has 21 amino acids.

The chain carries TRBV3-1 (or the pseudogene TRBV3-2) and TRBJ2-2, with 8 bases fitting TRBD2. Trimming cost V 4 bases and J 7 bases; bases outside gene matches: 11. CDR1 and CDR2 (germline): LGHDT, YNNKEL (reference sequence). The CDR3 length is 16 residues. The CDR3 sequence: CASSPLPGGEGGELFF. DNA for the CDR3: TGTGCCAGCAGCCCACTCCCCGGGGGGGAGGGCGGGGAGCTGTTTTTT.

The V gene is TRBV5-1, the J gene TRBJ2-7, with 10 bases that match TRBD2. Germline-derived CDR1 and CDR2 are SGHRS and YFSETQ. The CDR3 spans 14 residues. The V gene end was trimmed by 5 bases and the J gene end by 6 bases; junction bases not matched to a gene: 8. The CDR3 nucleotides read TGCGCCAGCAGTCAGCCCGGGACTAGCGTCGAGCAGTACTTC. As protein: CASSQPGTSVEQYF.

CDR3 in DNA: TGTGCCAGTAGTCTTCGACAGCCGGGAGAACCCGGGGAGCTGTTTTTT. This codes for CASSLRQPGEPGELFF. The chain recombines TRBV19 with TRBJ2-2; possibly TRBD2 for D (6 bases). Per the germline V gene, CDR1 is LNHDA and CDR2 is SQIVND (reference sequence). V shed 5 bases and J shed 6 bases, with 19 bases lying between them. The CDR3 spans 16 residues.

V is TRBV7-2 and J is TRBJ1-5, with D tentatively TRBD1 (6 bases). The CDR3 runs 15 residues. The ends were cut back, 2 bases at V and 2 bases at J, with 10 bases in the middle. Germline V gene data show CDR1 as SGHTA and CDR2 as FQGNSA. CDR3 DNA: TGTGCCAGCAGCTTACAGGGGTCGGGCAATCAGCCCCAGCATTTT. Translating it yields CASSLQGSGNQPQHF.

This clone was recorded only once. The V gene is TRBV7-9, the J gene TRBJ2-4; 7 bases match TRBD1. With 5 bases clipped from V and 3 bases from J, the junction kept 13 bases outside the gene matches. This CDR3 is 17 amino acids long. Germline values: CDR1 SEHNR, CDR2 FQNEAQ (reference sequence). CDR3 in amino acids: CASSLHTGAQNKNIQYF. CDR3 DNA sequence: TGTGCCAGCAGCCTACATACAGGGGCGCAGAACAAAAACATTCAGTACTTC.